Listed below are T cell receptor beta chains from one sample, sequenced in a study of graft-versus-host responses after intestinal transplantation. Clones were read by immunoSEQ multiplex PCR, and TCRdb kept only the in-frame ones, dropping some. The sample carries around 67,000 clones, about 80% recorded once. No antigens are known for them. This sample comprised unstimulated CD4+ T cells sorted from spleen or lymph node cells, obtained before transplant. These receptors originate from a human donor who was the organ donor for an intestinal transplant. CDR3s include the opening cysteine and the closing phenylalanine or tryptophan. Each record gives: D gene, V gene, J gene, clone size, CDR3 protein, CDR3 DNA. D genes are given only for firm matches. Not all rows give a size; the values are once, few, many and, for expanded clones, a class.

D: TRBD2; V: TRBV4-3; J: TRBJ2-3; size: NA; CDR3: CASSQETLIGLAVPDTQYF; DNA: TGCGCCAGCAGCCAAGAAACCCTCATTGGACTAGCTGTCCCAGATACGCAGTATTTT
D: TRBD1; V: TRBV28; J: TRBJ1-4; size: NA; CDR3: CASSSQGAREKLFF; DNA: TGTGCCAGCAGTTCCCAGGGGGCGAGAGAAAAACTGTTTTTT
D: NA; V: TRBV7-2; J: TRBJ2-2; size: NA; CDR3: CASRFTGGRTGELFF; DNA: TGTGCCAGCAGGTTTACGGGGGGCCGAACCGGGGAGCTGTTTTTT
D: TRBD1; V: TRBV7-2; J: TRBJ1-5; size: NA; CDR3: CASSSRQGYQPQHF; DNA: TGTGCCAGCAGCTCCAGACAGGGGTATCAGCCCCAGCATTTT
D: TRBD2; V: TRBV5-1; J: TRBJ2-5; size: NA; CDR3: CASSLSGGQGETQYF; DNA: TGCGCCAGCAGCTTGTCGGGGGGGCAGGGAGAGACCCAGTACTTC
D: TRBD2; V: TRBV2; J: TRBJ2-3; size: NA; CDR3: CASSEALRRGVSPDTQYF; DNA: TGTGCCAGCAGTGAAGCGCTTCGGCGGGGGGTTTCCCCAGATACGCAGTATTTT
D: NA; V: TRBV11-2; J: TRBJ2-3; size: NA; CDR3: CASSSGSTSTDTQYF; DNA: TGTGCCAGCAGCTCAGGGTCTACTAGCACAGATACGCAGTATTTT
D: NA; V: TRBV4-3; J: TRBJ2-3; size: NA; CDR3: CASSPGPMRGPTDTQYF; DNA: TGCGCCAGCAGCCCCGGCCCGATGCGGGGCCCAACAGATACGCAGTATTTT
D: TRBD2; V: TRBV6-6; J: TRBJ2-5; size: NA; CDR3: CASSYGPGGETQYF; DNA: TGTGCCAGCAGTTACGGGCCGGGAGGAGAGACCCAGTACTTC
D: NA; V: TRBV27; J: TRBJ1-2; size: NA; CDR3: CASRMDRDYGYTF; DNA: TGTGCCAGCAGAATGGACAGAGACTATGGCTACACCTTC
D: TRBD1; V: TRBV19; J: TRBJ1-6; size: NA; CDR3: CASSARGYSPLHF; DNA: TGTGCCAGTAGTGCCAGGGGGTACTCACCCCTCCACTTT
D: NA; V: TRBV28; J: TRBJ1-3; size: few; CDR3: CASSLVSGSRNTIYF; DNA: TGTGCCAGCAGTTTAGTCTCAGGATCCCGAAACACCATATATTTT
D: NA; V: TRBV20-1; J: TRBJ2-3; size: NA; CDR3: CSARSRDTQYF; DNA: TGCAGTGCTAGATCGCGCGATACGCAGTATTTT
D: TRBD1; V: TRBV28; J: TRBJ1-2; size: few; CDR3: CASRFRGPSNYGYTF; DNA: TGTGCCAGCAGGTTCAGGGGGCCCTCTAACTATGGCTACACCTTC
D: TRBD2; V: TRBV4-2; J: TRBJ2-1; size: NA; CDR3: CASSQDSNSGGPRYNEQFF; DNA: TGTGCCAGCAGCCAAGATAGTAATAGCGGGGGCCCTAGGTACAATGAGCAGTTCTTC
D: NA; V: TRBV2; J: TRBJ1-3; size: once; CDR3: CASSEQGQTGNTIYF; DNA: TGTGCCAGCAGTGAACAGGGGCAGACTGGAAACACCATATATTTT
D: NA; V: TRBV5-6; J: TRBJ2-2; size: NA; CDR3: CASSLLGHSNTGELFF; DNA: TGTGCCAGCAGCCTCCTGGGACACTCGAACACCGGGGAGCTGTTTTTT
D: NA; V: TRBV28; J: TRBJ1-2; size: once; CDR3: CASSLRGARYGYTF; DNA: TGTGCCAGCAGTTTACGGGGGGCACGGTATGGCTACACCTTC
D: NA; V: TRBV10-2; J: TRBJ1-6; size: NA; CDR3: CASTLRRGSDNSPLHF; DNA: TGCGCCAGCACCCTGCGGCGAGGGAGTGATAATTCACCCCTCCACTTT
D: TRBD2; V: TRBV4-3; J: TRBJ2-1; size: NA; CDR3: CASSQVGGNEQFF; DNA: TGCGCCAGCAGCCAAGTGGGGGGGAATGAGCAGTTCTTC
D: TRBD1; V: TRBV7-2; J: TRBJ2-2; size: NA; CDR3: CASSLFFVGQENTGELFF; DNA: TGTGCCAGCAGCTTATTTTTCGTCGGACAGGAGAACACCGGGGAGCTGTTTTTT
D: NA; V: TRBV9; J: TRBJ1-6; size: NA; CDR3: CASGGTDYNSPLHF; DNA: TGTGCCAGCGGGGGGACCGATTATAATTCACCCCTCCACTTT
D: TRBD1; V: TRBV7-2; J: TRBJ2-3; size: NA; CDR3: CASSLDRGDTQYF; DNA: TGTGCCAGCAGCTTAGACAGGGGAGATACGCAGTATTTT
D: NA; V: TRBV7-9; J: TRBJ1-6; size: medium-sized; CDR3: CASSSLQGYNSPLHF; DNA: TGTGCCAGCAGCTCCCTCCAGGGTTATAATTCACCCCTCCACTTT
D: TRBD1; V: TRBV6-6; J: TRBJ1-5; size: NA; CDR3: CASSYSTGKNQPQHF; DNA: TGTGCCAGCAGTTACTCGACAGGGAAGAATCAGCCCCAGCATTTT
D: NA; V: TRBV2; J: TRBJ1-1; size: NA; CDR3: CASRPNGNTEAFF; DNA: TGTGCCAGCAGGCCAAACGGGAACACTGAAGCTTTCTTT
D: TRBD1; V: TRBV6-1; J: TRBJ1-2; size: NA; CDR3: CASRGTGLYGYTF; DNA: TGTGCCAGCAGGGGGACAGGTTTATATGGCTACACCTTC
D: NA; V: TRBV7-9; J: TRBJ2-2; size: NA; CDR3: CASSFLTPFSGELFF; DNA: TGTGCCAGCAGCTTCCTGACTCCATTTTCCGGGGAGCTGTTTTTT
D: TRBD1; V: TRBV5-1; J: TRBJ2-2; size: NA; CDR3: CASSLQGQGYTGELFF; DNA: TGCGCCAGCAGCTTGCAGGGACAGGGGTACACCGGGGAGCTGTTTTTT
D: NA; V: TRBV21-1; J: TRBJ2-1; size: NA; CDR3: CASSKGAGPSYNEQFF; DNA: TGTGCCAGCAGCAAAGGGGCGGGGCCTTCCTACAATGAGCAGTTCTTC
D: TRBD1; V: TRBV4-2; J: TRBJ1-6; size: NA; CDR3: CASSQDPTGRSSPLHF; DNA: TGTGCCAGCAGCCAAGATCCGACAGGGCGCTCTTCACCCCTCCACTTT
D: NA; V: TRBV7-8; J: TRBJ1-5; size: few; CDR3: CASSFLVDQPQHF; DNA: TGTGCCAGCAGCTTCCTGGTAGATCAGCCCCAGCATTTT
D: NA; V: TRBV29-1; J: TRBJ2-3; size: NA; CDR3: CSVAQGSQDTQYF; DNA: TGCAGCGTTGCGCAGGGAAGTCAAGATACGCAGTATTTT
D: NA; V: TRBV5-4; J: TRBJ1-3; size: few; CDR3: CASSRVGEFSGNTIYF; DNA: TGTGCCAGCAGCCGAGTGGGAGAATTCTCTGGAAACACCATATATTTT
D: TRBD2; V: TRBV4-1; J: TRBJ2-1; size: few; CDR3: CASSQDEASGANEQFF; DNA: TGCGCCAGCAGCCAAGATGAGGCTAGCGGGGCGAATGAGCAGTTCTTC
D: NA; V: TRBV5-6; J: TRBJ1-1; size: NA; CDR3: CASSLRKGLNTEAFF; DNA: TGTGCCAGCAGCTTGCGAAAGGGGTTGAACACTGAAGCTTTCTTT
D: NA; V: TRBV28; J: TRBJ1-6; size: NA; CDR3: CASSWGGVGSSYNSPLHF; DNA: TGTGCCAGCAGTTGGGGGGGGGTAGGGAGCTCCTATAATTCACCCCTCCACTTT
D: TRBD1; V: TRBV18; J: TRBJ2-1; size: NA; CDR3: CASSHRDRGTSSYNEQFF; DNA: TGTGCCAGCTCGCACCGGGACAGGGGTACGAGCTCCTACAATGAGCAGTTCTTC
D: TRBD1; V: TRBV7-8; J: TRBJ2-2; size: NA; CDR3: CASSTRVIGTGGNGELFF; DNA: TGTGCCAGCAGCACAAGGGTGATCGGGACAGGGGGAAATGGGGAGCTGTTTTTT
D: NA; V: TRBV12-1; J: TRBJ1-4; size: NA; CDR3: CASSSHPAGTGGYKNEKLFF; DNA: TGTGCCAGCAGCTCCCATCCGGCCGGGACAGGGGGCTACAAGAATGAAAAACTGTTTTTT
D: TRBD1; V: TRBV5-1; J: TRBJ2-1; size: once; CDR3: CASSFGQGGMNEQFF; DNA: TGCGCCAGCAGCTTCGGACAGGGTGGGATGAATGAGCAGTTCTTC
D: NA; V: TRBV30; J: TRBJ1-1; size: NA; CDR3: CACKSTSTEAFF; DNA: TGTGCCTGCAAATCCACAAGCACTGAAGCTTTCTTT
D: NA; V: TRBV6-5; J: TRBJ1-2; size: NA; CDR3: CASSSPDGGGYGYTF; DNA: TGTGCCAGCAGCTCCCCCGATGGGGGGGGCTATGGCTACACCTTC
D: NA; V: TRBV7-9; J: TRBJ1-1; size: NA; CDR3: CASSLDRTEAFF; DNA: TGTGCCAGCAGCTTAGACCGGACTGAAGCTTTCTTT
D: NA; V: TRBV19; J: TRBJ1-2; size: NA; CDR3: CASSILTGQANYGYTF; DNA: TGTGCCAGTAGTATCCTGACAGGACAAGCTAACTATGGCTACACCTTC
D: NA; V: TRBV25-1; J: TRBJ1-2; size: NA; CDR3: CASMRVSYGYTF; DNA: TGTGCCAGCATGCGGGTCTCCTATGGCTACACCTTC
D: NA; V: TRBV19; J: TRBJ2-3; size: NA; CDR3: CASSIPGSDTQYF; DNA: TGTGCCAGTAGTATCCCAGGGTCCGATACGCAGTATTTT
D: NA; V: TRBV5-1; J: TRBJ1-1; size: NA; CDR3: CASTLNGPGRTEAFF; DNA: TGCGCCAGCACCCTTAATGGCCCAGGGAGGACTGAAGCTTTCTTT
D: NA; V: TRBV6-1; J: TRBJ2-2; size: NA; CDR3: CASSETSRGPGELFF; DNA: TGTGCCAGCAGTGAAACCTCCAGGGGCCCCGGGGAGCTGTTTTTT